This paragraph reports one TCR beta chain. Germline V gene lookup returns CDR1 MNHEY and CDR2 SVGAGI. The V and J ends lost 5 bases and 1 base respectively, with 12 bases between them. This CDR3 has 15 amino acids. The record originates from a study of blood T cell repertoires in COVID-19. Study-wide background: The origin of the acute and convalescent COVID-19 samples was the United States, Italy and Spain. In each case, the material was cDNA or gDNA derived from T cells, B-cell-depleted T cells, or PBMCs.

Data came from immunoSEQ multiplex PCR; TCRdb stores just in-frame clones and leaves some out. The sample lists more than 200,000 clones; 70% to 90% were seen once. The chain employs TRBV6-5 and TRBJ1-5; the D gene is possibly TRBD1 (6 bases). This receptor was identified in a woman aged 40 to 50 who had recovered from COVID-19. The material sequenced was peripheral blood. The CDR3, as DNA: TGTGCCAGCAGTCCTGGGACACTCAGCAATCAGCCCCAGCATTTT. Residues: CASSPGTLSNQPQHF.